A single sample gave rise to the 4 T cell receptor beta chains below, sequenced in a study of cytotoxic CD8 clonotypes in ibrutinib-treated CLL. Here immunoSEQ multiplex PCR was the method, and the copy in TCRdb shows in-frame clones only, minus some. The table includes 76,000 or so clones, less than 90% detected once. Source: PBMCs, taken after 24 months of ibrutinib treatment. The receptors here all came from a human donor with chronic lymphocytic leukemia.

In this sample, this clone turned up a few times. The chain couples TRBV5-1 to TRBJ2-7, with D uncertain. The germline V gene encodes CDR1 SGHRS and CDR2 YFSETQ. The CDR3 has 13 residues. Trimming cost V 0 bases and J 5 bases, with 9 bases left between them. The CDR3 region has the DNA TGCGCCAGCAGCTTGGCTAACCGCAACGAGCAGTACTTC. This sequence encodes CASSLANRNEQYF.

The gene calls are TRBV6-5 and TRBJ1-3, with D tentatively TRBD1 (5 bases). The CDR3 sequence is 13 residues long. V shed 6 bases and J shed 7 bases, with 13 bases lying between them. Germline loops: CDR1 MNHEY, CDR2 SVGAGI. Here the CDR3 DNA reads TGTGCCAGCAGACGGGCGGGGCTCAACACCATATATTTT. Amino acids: CASRRAGLNTIYF.

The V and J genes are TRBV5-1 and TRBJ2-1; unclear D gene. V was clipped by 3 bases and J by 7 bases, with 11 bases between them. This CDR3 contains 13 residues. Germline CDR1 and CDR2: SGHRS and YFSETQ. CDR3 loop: CASSSGRINEQFF. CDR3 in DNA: TGCGCCAGCAGCTCCGGCCGAATTAATGAGCAGTTCTTC.

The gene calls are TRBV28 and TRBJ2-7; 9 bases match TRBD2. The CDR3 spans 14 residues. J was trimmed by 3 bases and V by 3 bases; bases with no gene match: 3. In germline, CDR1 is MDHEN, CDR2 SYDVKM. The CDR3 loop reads CASSFLREGYEQYF. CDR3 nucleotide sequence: TGTGCCAGCAGTTTCCTGCGGGAGGGCTACGAGCAGTACTTC.